This section outlines one T cell receptor beta chain sequence together with its context. Its cognate antigen is unknown. These data originate in a study of breast tumors, draining lymph nodes, adjacent tissues. The CDR3 consists of 15 residues. Germline V gene sequence: CDR1 PRHDT, CDR2 FYEKMQ (reference sequence). V was shortened by 8 bases and J by 10 bases, with 21 bases between the two germline ends. Findings and caveats of the study: Data only fit, rather than demonstrated, lymph node origin of most tumor T cells. Luminal-like breast cancer showed significantly higher tumor–nontumor repertoire similarity than basal-like. Tumor TCR diversity was below lymph nodes but above nontumor tissue. The data were judged consistent with most tumor T cells coming from lymph node and expanding in tumor.

Each CDR3 protein gets one entry after TCRdb re-called the multiplex PCR reads with MiXCR. The data show about 21,000 distinct CDR3 sequences, roughly 40% seen once. The chain joins TRBV13 to TRBJ1-6; possible D gene TRBD1, 5 bases. This TCR was recovered from a female donor with breast cancer. Some clones in this sample may be carry-over from other donors' samples. The sample taken for sequencing was breast tumor tissue. The CDR3 loop reads CASSPLGGSRSPLHF. CDR3 in DNA: TGTGCCAGCTCACCTCTGGGGGGTAGTCGGTCACCCCTCCACTTT. The full variable domain, with the rest looked up from reference TRBV13 and TRBJ1-6, is AAGVIQSPRHLIKEKRETATLKCYPIPRHDTVYWYQQGPGQDPQFLISFYEKMQSDKGSIPDRFSAQQFSDYHSELNMSSLELGDSALYFCASSPLGGSRSPLHFGNGTRLTVT.